These T cell receptor beta chains were read from a single sample in a study of OX40 agonist ivuxolimab in advanced cancers. Data came from immunoSEQ multiplex PCR; TCRdb stores just in-frame clones and leaves some out. Of about 82,000 clones in the sample, 91% were seen once. The source material was CD4+ or CD8+ T cells sorted from blood, sampled in a trial of the OX40 agonist ivuxolimab. These receptors were obtained from an adult with an advanced solid tumor such as melanoma, head and neck, liver or kidney cancer. The CDR3 runs from the conserved cysteine through the conserved F or W. The D gene is left open where the match is weak. The size of a clone is reported for some rows only, either as once, few or many, or as a class for expanded clones.

size,D,J,V,DNA,CDR3
NA,TRBD2,TRBJ2-5,TRBV5-4,TGTGCCAGCAGTCTAGCGGGAGCTGGGGAGACCCAGTACTTC,CASSLAGAGETQYF
NA,NA,TRBJ2-7,TRBV18,TGTGCCAGCTCACCTGAGACGAAGGAGCAGTACTTC,CASSPETKEQYF
NA,TRBD1,TRBJ1-3,TRBV6-6,TGTGCCAGCAGAGGCCGACAGGGGGGAAACACCATATATTTT,CASRGRQGGNTIYF
NA,TRBD1,TRBJ1-1,TRBV6-6,TGTGCCAGCCCCGGGACAGAGAACACTGAAGCTTTCTTT,CASPGTENTEAFF
NA,NA,TRBJ2-2,TRBV5-1,TGCGCCAGCAGCTTCCCATCGAACACCGGGGAGCTGTTTTTT,CASSFPSNTGELFF
NA,NA,TRBJ2-2,TRBV5-1,TGCGCCAGCAACAAGGCTAGTAACACCGGGGAGCTGTTTTTT,CASNKASNTGELFF
NA,NA,TRBJ2-1,TRBV19,TGTGCCAGTCTCTCCCGGGGAAATGAGCAGTTCTTC,CASLSRGNEQFF
once,NA,TRBJ1-3,TRBV6-5,TGTGCCAGCAGGTCCACGAGGTCTGGAAACACCATATATTTT,CASRSTRSGNTIYF
NA,TRBD1,TRBJ1-2,TRBV28,TGTGCCAGCAGGCCCTACAGGGGGCAGAGCTATGGCTACACCTTC,CASRPYRGQSYGYTF
NA,NA,TRBJ2-7,TRBV28,TGTGCCAGTAGTTCTGGGCCCCACTCCTACGAGCAGTACTTC,CASSSGPHSYEQYF
NA,NA,TRBJ2-1,TRBV10-1,TGCGCCAGCAGTTTCGGCGGCTCCTACAATGAGCAGTTCTTC,CASSFGGSYNEQFF
NA,NA,TRBJ2-5,TRBV18,TGTGCCAGCTCACCACCCAGTAAGACCCAGTACTTC,CASSPPSKTQYF
NA,TRBD1,TRBJ2-3,TRBV28,TGTGCCACTAGAGGGACAGGGAACGCAGATACGCAGTATTTT,CATRGTGNADTQYF
NA,TRBD1,TRBJ1-4,TRBV30,TGTGCCTGGAGTGTATTTGGGACAGACATGACAACTAATGAAAAACTGTTTTTT,CAWSVFGTDMTTNEKLFF
NA,TRBD2,TRBJ2-1,TRBV7-2,TGTGCCAGCAGCTTGCAGACTAGCGGAGTAAATGAGCAGTTCTTC,CASSLQTSGVNEQFF
NA,NA,TRBJ2-6,TRBV18,TGTGCCAGCTCACCTTGGGACTCTGGGGCCAACGTCCTGACTTTC,CASSPWDSGANVLTF
NA,TRBD1,TRBJ1-4,TRBV6-5,TGTGCCAGCAGGGGACAGAGTACTAATGAAAAACTGTTTTTT,CASRGQSTNEKLFF
NA,NA,TRBJ1-2,TRBV6-1,TGTGCCAGCAGTTACGGCGGGGGTCCCACCTTC,CASSYGGGPTF
NA,NA,TRBJ2-7,TRBV18,TGTGCCAGCTCACCCTCAGGGGCTTCCTACGAGCAGTACTTC,CASSPSGASYEQYF
NA,TRBD1,TRBJ2-6,TRBV28,TGTGCCAGCAGAGGACAGGTGCCCTCTGGGGCCAACGTCCTGACTTTC,CASRGQVPSGANVLTF
NA,NA,TRBJ1-2,TRBV7-2,TGTGCCAGCAGCTTAGGGGTGGGGACCTATAACTATGGCTACACCTTC,CASSLGVGTYNYGYTF
NA,TRBD1,TRBJ1-2,TRBV28,TGTGCCAGCAGCCTACCGGGACAGTATGGCTACACCTTC,CASSLPGQYGYTF
NA,NA,TRBJ1-1,TRBV7-9,TGTGCCAGCAGCACCGGGACCCTGAACACTGAAGCTTTCTTT,CASSTGTLNTEAFF
NA,TRBD2,TRBJ2-7,TRBV5-1,TGCGCCAGCAGCTTGGGTGCGGGAGCTTACGAGCAGTACTTC,CASSLGAGAYEQYF
NA,NA,TRBJ1-3,TRBV21-1,TGTGCCAGCAGCAAAGGGAGGATTTTTCTGTCCGCAGTTACCTCTGGAAACACCATATATTTT,CASSKGRIFLSAVTSGNTIYF
NA,TRBD1,TRBJ1-6,TRBV5-6,TGTGCCAGCAGGGGGACAGGTGTCAATTCACCCCTCCACTTT,CASRGTGVNSPLHF
once,TRBD2,TRBJ2-5,TRBV25-1,TGTGCCAGCAGTCCCAGGACTAGCGGGAGAAGGCAAGAGACCCAGTACTTC,CASSPRTSGRRQETQYF
once,NA,TRBJ2-7,TRBV18,TGTGCCAGCTCACCCGGGGTGGGGGCCAAGAGCTCCTACGAGCAGTACTTC,CASSPGVGAKSSYEQYF
NA,TRBD1,TRBJ1-2,TRBV27,TGTGCCAGCAGTTTAAAGTCAGGGGGACCTTATGGCTACACCTTC,CASSLKSGGPYGYTF
once,NA,TRBJ1-6,TRBV4-3,TGCGCCAGCAGCCAAGATCCCTTAACCCTTAATTCACCCCTCCACTTT,CASSQDPLTLNSPLHF
NA,NA,TRBJ1-4,TRBV18,TGTGCCAGCTCGTCCAACGCTGGGGAAAAACTGTTTTTT,CASSSNAGEKLFF
NA,TRBD2,TRBJ2-1,TRBV9,TGTGCCAGCAGTACGGGCGGGAGGATGTACAATGAGCAGTTCTTC,CASSTGGRMYNEQFF
NA,NA,TRBJ2-1,TRBV7-2,TGTGCCAGCAGCTTAGGTACGGGGTTGTCTCCGCAGTTCTTC,CASSLGTGLSPQFF
NA,NA,TRBJ2-3,TRBV4-1,TGCGCCAGCAGCCTGGAGAGGGGGAAGGGAGGGGGCACAGATACGCAGTATTTT,CASSLERGKGGGTDTQYF
NA,TRBD2,TRBJ2-3,TRBV5-1,TGCGCCAGCAGCCCTGGACTAGCGGGGTACACAGATACGCAGTATTTT,CASSPGLAGYTDTQYF
NA,TRBD2,TRBJ2-1,TRBV5-1,TGCGCCAGCAGCTTGGTCGGGACTAGCAGGTCCTACAATGAGCAGTTCTTC,CASSLVGTSRSYNEQFF
few,NA,TRBJ1-2,TRBV7-2,TGTGCCAGCAGCCCATTCCAGGATTATGGCTACACCTTC,CASSPFQDYGYTF
few,NA,TRBJ2-2,TRBV4-3,TGCGCCAGCAGCCAATTATTGGGGCGGACGAACACCGGGGAGCTGTTTTTT,CASSQLLGRTNTGELFF
few,NA,TRBJ1-2,TRBV27,TGTGCCAGCAGGCTGAATTCTAACTATGGCTACACCTTC,CASRLNSNYGYTF
NA,TRBD2,TRBJ2-2,TRBV5-1,TGCGCCAGCAGCTCCGGACTAGCTACCGGGGAGCTGTTTTTT,CASSSGLATGELFF
NA,NA,TRBJ1-1,TRBV5-4,TGTGCCAGCAGCCCCAGGGACCGTCTGAACACTGAAGCTTTCTTT,CASSPRDRLNTEAFF
NA,NA,TRBJ1-1,TRBV28,TGTGCCAGCAGGCCGGGGGGCGAATGGACTGAAGCTTTCTTT,CASRPGGEWTEAFF
NA,NA,TRBJ2-5,TRBV6-1,TGTGCCAGCCAACAATGGGAGACCCAGTACTTC,CASQQWETQYF